The T cell receptor (beta chain) under discussion was sequenced for a study of shared clonotypes between healthy human individuals. Notes on the study in general: Naive subsets tended to show greater estimated richness than memory subsets. Clonotype sharing among the donors was expected to vary with sequencing depth.

Repertoires were generated with immunoSEQ multiplex PCR, while TCRdb's copy carries only in-frame clones and drops some. The table records around 700,000 clones, 60% to 75% of them present only once. None of the donors, who were healthy HIV-negative adults, had recently had acute infections or vaccinations. Caucasian adults residing in Nashville, Tennessee made up all the donors. Remarks on this clone: Its matching antigen is unknown.

The germline V gene encodes CDR1 MNHEY and CDR2 SMNVEV (reference sequence). Trimming stripped 4 bases from V and 6 bases from J, with 4 bases between. The CDR3 is 10 amino acids. The clonotype was recovered from a woman between 25 and 40 years old in good health. The rearrangement uses TRBV27 and TRBJ2-7; D not resolved. The material sequenced was memory CD4+ T cells sorted from blood. The subset: CD45RA-negative fraction. CDR3 residues: CASSWVEQYF. DNA of the CDR3: TGTGCCAGCAGTTGGGTCGAGCAGTACTTC.